This T cell receptor (beta chain) was documented in a study of blood T cell repertoires in COVID-19. Study background: T cells, B-cell-depleted T cells, or PBMCs supplied cDNA or gDNA.

The study drew participants aged about 18 to 95 years from about two dozen US areas. CDR3 length: 17 amino acids. Per germline, CDR1 SGDLS and CDR2 YYNGEE. Unmatched junction bases numbered 14, after V lost 0 bases and J lost 6 bases. Per the original methods: The authors estimated nucleated cell counts from reference gene primer amplification. The table came from immunoSEQ multiplex PCR; TCRdb's copy has only in-frame clones and leaves some out. The V and J calls and clone size were taken over from that table, and D and trimming were inferred from the DNA. The sample yields approximately 200,000 clones, approximately 86% seen once.

Source material: PBMCs or T cells enriched from blood (not recorded which). This chain connects TRBV9 to TRBJ1-2; 7 bases map to TRBD1. The TCR originated in a young man with acute COVID-19. CDR3 region: CASSVGLPRDSFHGYTF. The CDR3 bases are TGTGCCAGCAGCGTAGGACTGCCAAGGGACAGCTTTCATGGCTACACCTTC.